This passage covers 30 T cell receptor beta chains from one sample sequenced in a study of neoadjuvant anti-PD-1 for oral cavity cancer. The method was immunoSEQ multiplex PCR; TCRdb's version includes in-frame clones alone and lacks a portion of them. The table lists tens of thousands of clones, 77% of them singletons. Time point noted: after neoadjuvant nivolumab, at surgical resection. The sample in question was PBMCs, obtained after nivolumab (anti-PD-1) treatment. The receptors were sampled from a person between 35 and 79 years old with oral cavity squamous cell carcinoma.

The chain recombines TRBV15 with TRBJ2-5; possible D gene TRBD2, 6 bases. V was clipped by 0 bases and J by 1 base, with 9 bases between them. The CDR3 totals 15 residues. Germline values: CDR1 LNHNV, CDR2 YYDKDF (reference sequence). DNA for the CDR3: TGTGCCACCAGCAGAGATAGGGACTTCCAAGAGACCCAGTACTTC. Translating gives CATSRDRDFQETQYF.

The chain combines TRBV6-1 with TRBJ2-6, with D unresolved. V lost 7 bases and J lost 0, with 7 bases in between. The CDR3 contains 14 residues. The germline V gene has CDR1 MNHNS and CDR2 SASEGT. DNA for the CDR3: TGTGCCAGCAAGAAGGGCTCTGGGGCCAACGTCCTGACTTTC. It codes for CASKKGSGANVLTF.

This clone was observed a few times. This sequence joins TRBV10-3 and TRBJ1-5, with 9 nucleotides matching TRBD1. With 4 bases clipped from V and 2 bases from J, the junction kept 0 bases outside the gene matches. The length of the CDR3 is 14 residues. Germline V lookup: CDR1 ENHRY, CDR2 SYGVKD. The CDR3 DNA reads TGTGCCATCAGTGGGACAGGGGGCAATCAGCCCCAGCATTTT. This gives the protein CAISGTGGNQPQHF.

The chain joins TRBV4-2 to TRBJ2-2, with 7 bases lining up with TRBD1. This CDR3 spans 16 amino acids. The V segment lost 2 bases and the J segment 0 bases; nucleotides outside the gene matches: 3. The germline V gene encodes CDR1 LGHNA and CDR2 YNFKEQ. CDR3 residues: CASSQTGTANTGELFF. The CDR3 nucleotides are TGTGCCAGCAGCCAAACCGGGACAGCGAACACCGGGGAGCTGTTTTTT.

The chain has TRBV6-5 and TRBJ1-1; D is possibly TRBD1 (6 bases). Germline CDR1 is MNHEY and CDR2 is SVGAGI. The CDR3 totals 15 residues. V lost 7 bases, J lost 1 base, and 16 bases lay in between. The CDR3 here is CASIDRSKGNTEAFF. In DNA form, the CDR3 reads TGTGCCAGCATCGACAGGTCGAAAGGGAACACTGAAGCTTTCTTT.

J is TRBJ1-1 and V is TRBV29-1; 9 nucleotides match TRBD1. This CDR3 comprises 13 residues. From germline, CDR1 is SQVTM and CDR2 ANQGSEA. Losses at the gene ends were 7 bases for V and 4 bases for J; bases not matched to a gene: 7. The CDR3 DNA follows: TGCAGCGCGGGACAGGGCGGTCTCACTGAAGCTTTCTTT. Residues: CSAGQGGLTEAFF.

The V gene is TRBV2, the J gene TRBJ1-4, with D tentatively TRBD1 (5 bases). The germline V gene encodes CDR1 SNHLY and CDR2 FYNNEI. The V end was cut by 5 bases, the J end by 7 bases, with 14 bases between. The CDR3 extends over 14 amino acids. The CDR3 nucleotides read TGTGCCAGCAGTCTGCGGGGGGGGATTGAAAAACTGTTTTTT. This gives the protein CASSLRGGIEKLFF.

The CDR3 is CASSVVTGVTEAFF. CDR3 nucleotide sequence: TGTGCCAGCAGCGTGGTGACAGGCGTCACTGAAGCTTTCTTT. J is TRBJ1-1 and V is TRBV9; weak D call: TRBD1 (6 bases). The germline V gene encodes CDR1 SGDLS and CDR2 YYNGEE. Trimming left V 2 bases short and J 4 bases short, with 12 bases between. This CDR3 comprises 14 residues.

V gene TRBV30 combines with J gene TRBJ2-7, with 8 positions matching TRBD2. The CDR3 runs to 11 residues. From germline, CDR1 is GTSNPN and CDR2 SVGIG (reference sequence). This chain's CDR3 is CARGELNEQYF. CDR3 bases: TGTGCGCGGGGGGAGTTAAACGAGCAGTACTTC.

The V gene is TRBV7-9, the J gene TRBJ1-1; weak D call: TRBD1 (6 bases). Trimming shortened V by 5 bases and J by 5 bases, and 15 bases separated the two germline ends. Germline V gene sequence: CDR1 SEHNR, CDR2 FQNEAQ (reference sequence). The CDR3 consists of 14 residues. For the CDR3, the DNA is TGTGCCAGCAGCCTCACCGGGGGCAAGACTGAAGCTTTCTTT. This gives the protein CASSLTGGKTEAFF.

The chain combines TRBV21-1 with TRBJ2-7; TRBD2, as called in the table, went unchecked against the DNA. TRBV21-1 constitutes a pseudogene. The CDR3 consists of 10 residues. CDR3 amino acids: CARGGYEQYF. DNA for the CDR3: TGTGCCAGGGGGGGCTACGAGCAGTACTTC.

The chain employs TRBV18 and TRBJ2-5; D might be TRBD1 (5 bases). CDR3 length: 13 residues. Germline CDR1 is KGHSH and CDR2 is LQKENI. V was shortened by 3 bases and J by 3 bases, with 8 bases between the two germline ends. CDR3 sequence: CASSPQGEETQYF. The CDR3 region has the DNA TGTGCCAGCTCACCGCAAGGGGAAGAGACCCAGTACTTC.

This clone occurred a few times. The CDR3 here is CSVAQTSSYEQYF. The CDR3 DNA reads TGCAGCGTTGCGCAAACGAGCTCCTACGAGCAGTACTTC. V usage is TRBV29-1 and J usage is TRBJ2-7; D is undetermined. The CDR3 loop spans 13 amino acids. Germline CDR1 SQVTM, CDR2 ANQGSEA. V was clipped by 4 bases and J by 0 bases, with 10 bases between them.

This sequence joins TRBV7-9 and TRBJ2-1; 10 nucleotides line up with TRBD2. The CDR3 sequence is 16 residues long. V lost 5 bases, J lost 10 bases, and 14 bases stayed unmatched. The V gene's germline CDR1 is SEHNR and CDR2 FQNEAQ (reference sequence). The CDR3 nucleotides read TGTGCCAGCAGCCCCCTCGGGCTAGCGGGAGAATACGAGCAGTTCTTC. It specifies CASSPLGLAGEYEQFF.

V and J are TRBV7-9 and TRBJ2-1; 14 nucleotides align to TRBD2. The germline V gene has CDR1 SEHNR and CDR2 FQNEAQ (reference sequence). CDR3 length: 15 residues. The trim removed 5 bases at V and 8 bases at J, leaving 5 bases unmatched. Here the CDR3 reads CASSAPGLAGDEQFF. The CDR3 DNA sequence: TGTGCCAGCAGCGCACCGGGACTAGCGGGGGATGAGCAGTTCTTC.

This clone came up a few times. This chain joins TRBV5-4 and TRBJ1-1; D not resolved. CDR1 is SGHNT, CDR2 YYREEE, per germline (reference sequence). The CDR3 contains 14 residues. V shed 4 bases and J shed 0 bases, with 10 bases lying between them. Written as DNA, the CDR3 is TGTGCCAGCAGCCCCCAGCGTATGAACACTGAAGCTTTCTTT. Amino acid sequence: CASSPQRMNTEAFF.

This chain links TRBV15 with TRBJ2-4, with D possibly matching TRBD2 (6 bases). Germline lookup yields CDR1 LNHNV and CDR2 YYDKDF (reference sequence). The length of the CDR3 is 13 residues. Trimming took 9 bases from V and 7 from J, leaving 16 bases between them. CDR3 sequence reads: CATTIGDLNIQYF. The CDR3 DNA reads TGTGCCACGACCATTGGGGACTTGAACATTCAGTACTTC.

V and J are TRBV6-1 and TRBJ1-1; D is unclear. Germline V CDR1 and CDR2: MNHNS, SASEGT. This CDR3 has 13 amino acids. The germline V and J ends were trimmed by 1 base and 6 bases, with 9 bases remaining between them. The CDR3 loop is CASSEGRTSEAFF. Written as DNA, the CDR3 is TGTGCCAGCAGTGAAGGAAGGACTTCTGAAGCTTTCTTT.

This chain links TRBV6-1 with TRBJ1-5, with a tentative D call TRBD1 (5 bases). Trimming left V 7 bases short and J 2 bases short, with 15 bases between. There are 15 residues in the CDR3. Germline-derived CDR1 and CDR2 are MNHNS and SASEGT. CDR3 sequence (DNA): TGTGCCAGCACCCAGTGGGGGGTGGGCAATCAGCCCCAGCATTTT. Translation gives CASTQWGVGNQPQHF.

CDR3 bases: TGCAGTGCCGCCCCAGCTGTTGAGCAGTTCTTC. Its protein is CSAAPAVEQFF. The genes are TRBV20-1 and TRBJ2-1; D gene ambiguous. V was pared by 6 bases and J by 9 bases, with 12 bases between. CDR3 length equals 11 residues. Looked up from germline, CDR1 is DFQATT and CDR2 is SNEGSKA (reference sequence).

This chain uses TRBV9 with TRBJ2-2; 9 positions agree with TRBD2. V lost 2 bases, J lost 5 bases, and 10 bases stayed unmatched. This CDR3 has 17 amino acids. Germline V gene lookup returns CDR1 SGDLS and CDR2 YYNGEE. The CDR3 coding sequence is TGTGCCAGCAGCGTGTTCTCTAGCGGGATTCGTACCGGGGAGCTGTTTTTT. Translated, it gives CASSVFSSGIRTGELFF.

The chain couples TRBV5-5 to TRBJ2-7, with D unresolved. Germline V gene lookup returns CDR1 SGHKS and CDR2 YYEKEE (reference sequence). This CDR3 has 14 amino acids. V shed 2 bases and J shed 7 bases, with 16 bases lying between them. CDR3 protein: CASSFLTPAKEQYF. The CDR3 DNA sequence: TGTGCCAGCAGCTTTTTGACCCCAGCGAAAGAGCAGTACTTC.

J is TRBJ1-5 and V is TRBV19, with TRBD1 as a possible D gene (5 bases). Germline loops: CDR1 LNHDA, CDR2 SQIVND (reference sequence). The CDR3 sequence is 15 residues long. The V and J ends lost 3 bases and 6 bases respectively, with 15 bases between them. The CDR3, as DNA: TGTGCCAGTAGTATGGGAGGGGCCAAAGGTCAGCCCCAGCATTTT. Encoded protein: CASSMGGAKGQPQHF.

This chain links TRBV13 with TRBJ2-1; D gene uncertain. This CDR3 has 15 residues. V was trimmed by 5 bases and J by 0 bases, leaving 11 bases between them. The germline V gene encodes CDR1 PRHDT and CDR2 FYEKMQ (reference sequence). CDR3 nucleotides: TGTGCCAGCAGCCGCACACCGAGCTCCTACAATGAGCAGTTCTTC. Its translation is CASSRTPSSYNEQFF.

The gene calls are TRBV27 and TRBJ1-2, with 9 bases matching TRBD1. Germline V gives CDR1 MNHEY, CDR2 SMNVEV (reference sequence). The junction had 6 bases not matched to a gene; V was cut back by 6 bases and J by 7 bases. CDR3 length: 13 residues. The CDR3 sequence: CASRARDRVGYTF. Here the CDR3 DNA reads TGTGCCAGCAGGGCCCGGGACAGGGTTGGCTACACCTTC.

The chain combines TRBV6-5 with TRBJ1-3; D not resolved. The germline CDR1 and CDR2 sequences are MNHEY and SVGAGI. The CDR3 is 14 residues long. Trimming took 8 bases from V and 0 from J, leaving 11 bases between them. CDR3 in DNA: TGTGCCAGCGGTCCTCTACCCTCTGGAAACACCATATATTTT. Amino acids: CASGPLPSGNTIYF.

The chain couples TRBV29-1 to TRBJ2-5; TRBD1 or TRBD2 may be the D gene (6 bases each). V lost 6 bases and J lost 5, with 16 bases in between. In germline, CDR1 is SQVTM, CDR2 ANQGSEA. The CDR3 has 13 residues. CDR3 residues: CSVGRGGIETQYF. The CDR3 nucleotides are TGCAGCGTAGGGAGAGGGGGGATCGAGACCCAGTACTTC.

Note on this clone: One end of the junction is discordant with germline, which a read error may explain. The V and J genes are TRBV5-4 and TRBJ2-7, with 11 bases fitting TRBD2. The germline gives CDR1 SGHNT, CDR2 YYREEE (reference sequence). The CDR3 has 13 residues. The CDR3 DNA sequence: TGTGCCAGCAGCTTGGCCGGGACTAGCGGATTCAATTTC. It yields the protein CASSLAGTSGFNF.

The chain carries TRBV7-8 and TRBJ2-3; a possible D gene is TRBD1 (6 bases). The germline V gene has CDR1 SGHVS and CDR2 FQNEAQ. CDR3 length: 17 amino acids. Trimming stripped 1 base from V and 2 bases from J, with 16 bases between. The CDR3, as DNA: TGTGCCAGCAGCTTAGGCTCCCCAGGACAGCACACAGATACGCAGTATTTT. It yields the protein CASSLGSPGQHTDTQYF. Complete variable domain (other parts from reference TRBV7-8 and TRBJ2-3): GAGVSQSPRYKVAKRGQDVALRCDPISGHVSLFWYQQALGQGPEFLTYFQNEAQLDKSGLPSDRFFAERPEGSVSTLKIQRTQQEDSAVYLCASSLGSPGQHTDTQYFGPGTRLTVL.

The chain couples TRBV14 to TRBJ1-5, with a possible D match to TRBD1 (5 bases). CDR3 length equals 13 residues. Germline loops: CDR1 SGHDN, CDR2 FVKESK. V gave up 0 bases and J gave up 7 bases, with 7 bases separating them. Here the CDR3 DNA reads TGTGCCAGCAGCCAAGATGGGGGACAGCCCCAGCATTTT. Translated, it gives CASSQDGGQPQHF.